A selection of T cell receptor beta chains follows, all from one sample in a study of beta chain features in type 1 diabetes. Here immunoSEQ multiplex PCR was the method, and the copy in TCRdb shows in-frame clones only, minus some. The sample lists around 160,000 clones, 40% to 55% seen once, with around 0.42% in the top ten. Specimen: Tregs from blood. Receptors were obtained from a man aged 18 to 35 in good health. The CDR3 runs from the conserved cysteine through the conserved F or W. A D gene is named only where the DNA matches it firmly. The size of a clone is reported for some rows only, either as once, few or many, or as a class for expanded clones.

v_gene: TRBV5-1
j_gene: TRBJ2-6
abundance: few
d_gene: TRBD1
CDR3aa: CASSAGTGSSGANVLTF
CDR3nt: TGCGCCAGCAGCGCCGGGACAGGGAGCTCTGGGGCCAACGTCCTGACTTTC

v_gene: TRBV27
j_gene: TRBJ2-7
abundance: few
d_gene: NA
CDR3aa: CASSFWGVGSYEQYF
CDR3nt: TGTGCCAGCAGTTTTTGGGGGGTAGGATCCTACGAGCAGTACTTC

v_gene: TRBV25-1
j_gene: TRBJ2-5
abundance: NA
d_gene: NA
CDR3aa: CASSERRVRVWEETQYF
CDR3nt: TGTGCCAGCAGTGAAAGGAGGGTCCGGGTGTGGGAAGAGACCCAGTACTTC

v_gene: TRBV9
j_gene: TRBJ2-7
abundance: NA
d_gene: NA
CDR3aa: CASSVTGRASSYEQYF
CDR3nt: TGTGCCAGCAGCGTTACCGGGCGGGCTAGCTCCTACGAGCAGTACTTC

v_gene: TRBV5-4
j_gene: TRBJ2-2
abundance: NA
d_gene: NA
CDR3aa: CASSLDGRGWAGELFF
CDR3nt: TGTGCCAGCAGCTTGGATGGCAGGGGATGGGCCGGGGAGCTGTTTTTT

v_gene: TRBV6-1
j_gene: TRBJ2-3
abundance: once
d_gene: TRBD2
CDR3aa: CASSEFPGGSGGYKDTQYF
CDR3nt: TGTGCCAGCAGTGAATTCCCCGGAGGTAGCGGGGGATACAAAGATACGCAGTATTTT

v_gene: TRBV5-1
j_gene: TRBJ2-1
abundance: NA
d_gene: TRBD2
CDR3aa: CASTTSGLASVNEQFF
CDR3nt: TGCGCCAGCACTACTTCGGGACTAGCGTCTGTCAATGAGCAGTTCTTC

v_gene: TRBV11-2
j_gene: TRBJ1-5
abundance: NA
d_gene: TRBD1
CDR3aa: CASSSGTGQQPQHF
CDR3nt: TGTGCCAGCAGCTCAGGGACAGGGCAGCAGCCCCAGCATTTT

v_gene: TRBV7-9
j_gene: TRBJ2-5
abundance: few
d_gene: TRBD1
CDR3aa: CASSAGDRDQETQYF
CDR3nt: TGTGCCAGCAGCGCCGGGGACAGGGACCAAGAGACCCAGTACTTC

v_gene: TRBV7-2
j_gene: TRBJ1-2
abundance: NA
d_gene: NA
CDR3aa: CASSLAAGTDLGYTF
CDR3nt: TGTGCCAGCAGCTTAGCTGCAGGAACGGATCTCGGCTACACCTTC

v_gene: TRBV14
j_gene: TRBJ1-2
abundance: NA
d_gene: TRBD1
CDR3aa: CASSPQDRAPWDGYTF
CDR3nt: TGTGCCAGCAGCCCCCAGGACAGGGCTCCCTGGGATGGCTACACCTTC

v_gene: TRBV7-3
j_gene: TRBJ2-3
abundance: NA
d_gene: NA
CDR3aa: CASSPGTLLTDTQYF
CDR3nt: TGTGCCAGCAGCCCGGGGACTCTCCTCACAGATACGCAGTATTTT

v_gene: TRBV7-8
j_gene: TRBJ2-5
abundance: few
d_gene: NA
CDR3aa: CASSSATSARETQYF
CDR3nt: TGTGCCAGCAGCTCCGCGACTAGTGCACGAGAGACCCAGTACTTC

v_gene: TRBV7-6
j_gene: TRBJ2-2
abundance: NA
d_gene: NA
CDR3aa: CASSLVSSANTGELFF
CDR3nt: TGTGCCAGCAGCTTAGTTTCTAGCGCGAACACCGGGGAGCTGTTTTTT

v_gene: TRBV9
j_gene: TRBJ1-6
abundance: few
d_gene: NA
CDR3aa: CASSTQSSYNSPLHF
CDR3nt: TGTGCCAGCAGCACACAGAGCTCCTATAATTCACCCCTCCACTTT

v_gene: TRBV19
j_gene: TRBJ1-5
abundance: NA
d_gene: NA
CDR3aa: CASSMTVQPQHF
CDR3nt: TGTGCCAGTAGTATGACAGTTCAGCCCCAGCATTTT

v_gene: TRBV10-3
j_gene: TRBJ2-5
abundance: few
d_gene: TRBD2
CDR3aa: CASGGETQYF
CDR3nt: TGTGCCTCCGGGGGGGAGACCCAGTACTTC

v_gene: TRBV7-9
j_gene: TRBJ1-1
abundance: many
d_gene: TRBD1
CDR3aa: CASIKDRVGYTEAFF
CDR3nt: TGTGCCAGCATCAAAGACAGGGTGGGGTACACTGAAGCTTTCTTT

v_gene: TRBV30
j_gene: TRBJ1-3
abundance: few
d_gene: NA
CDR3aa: CAWSGSSGNTIYF
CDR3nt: TGTGCCTGGAGTGGTTCGTCTGGAAACACCATATATTTT

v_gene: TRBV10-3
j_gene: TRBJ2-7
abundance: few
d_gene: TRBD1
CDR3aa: CAIRGQGRPYEQYF
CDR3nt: TGTGCCATCAGGGGACAGGGGAGACCCTACGAGCAGTACTTC

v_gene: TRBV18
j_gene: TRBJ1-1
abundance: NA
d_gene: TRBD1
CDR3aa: CASSLRDSENTEAFF
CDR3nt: TGTGCCAGCTCACTAAGGGACAGCGAGAACACTGAAGCTTTCTTT

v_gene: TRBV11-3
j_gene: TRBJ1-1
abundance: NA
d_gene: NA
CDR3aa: CASSFAGNTEAFF
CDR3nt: TGTGCCAGCAGCTTCGCAGGGAACACTGAAGCTTTCTTT

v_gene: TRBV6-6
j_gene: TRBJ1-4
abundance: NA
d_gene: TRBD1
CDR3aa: CASKSRGTATNEKLFF
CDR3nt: TGTGCCAGCAAGAGCAGAGGGACAGCAACTAATGAAAAACTGTTTTTT

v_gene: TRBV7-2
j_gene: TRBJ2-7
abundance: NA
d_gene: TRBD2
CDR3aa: CASSLERREFDEQYF
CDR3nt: TGTGCCAGCAGCTTAGAAAGGCGGGAGTTTGACGAGCAGTACTTC

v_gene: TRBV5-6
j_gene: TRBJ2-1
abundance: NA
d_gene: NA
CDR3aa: CASSRRLNEQFF
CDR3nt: TGTGCCAGCAGCCGGCGGCTCAATGAGCAGTTCTTC

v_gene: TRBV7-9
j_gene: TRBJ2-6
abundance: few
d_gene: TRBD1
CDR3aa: CASSFLPGQGYGANVLTF
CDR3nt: TGTGCCAGCAGTTTTCTCCCGGGACAGGGTTATGGGGCCAACGTCCTGACTTTC

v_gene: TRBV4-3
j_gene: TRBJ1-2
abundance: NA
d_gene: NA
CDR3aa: CASSRGVYGYTF
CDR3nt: TGCGCCAGCAGCCGGGGAGTCTATGGCTACACCTTC

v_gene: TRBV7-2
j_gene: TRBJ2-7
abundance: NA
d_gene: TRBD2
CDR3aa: CASSPQTSGSSEQYF
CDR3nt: TGTGCCAGCAGCCCCCAGACTAGCGGGAGTAGTGAGCAGTACTTC

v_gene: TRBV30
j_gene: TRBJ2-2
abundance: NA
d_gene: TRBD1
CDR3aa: CAWSPDRGKELFF
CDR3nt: TGTGCCTGGAGCCCGGACAGGGGAAAGGAGCTGTTTTTT

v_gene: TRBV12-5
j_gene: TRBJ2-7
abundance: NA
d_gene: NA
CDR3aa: CASGSSGRAYEQYF
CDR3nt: TGTGCTAGTGGAAGTAGCGGACGAGCCTACGAGCAGTACTTC

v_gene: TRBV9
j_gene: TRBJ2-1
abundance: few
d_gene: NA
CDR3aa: CASSLRTAYNEQFF
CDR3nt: TGTGCCAGCAGCTTGCGGACAGCCTACAATGAGCAGTTCTTC

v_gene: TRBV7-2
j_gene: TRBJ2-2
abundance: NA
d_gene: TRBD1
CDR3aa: CASSLGQGVAGELFF
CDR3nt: TGTGCCAGCAGCTTAGGTCAGGGGGTTGCCGGGGAGCTGTTTTTT

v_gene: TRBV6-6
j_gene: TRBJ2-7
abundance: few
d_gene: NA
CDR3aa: CASSFDRSSYEQYF
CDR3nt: TGTGCCAGCAGTTTCGACAGGAGCTCCTACGAGCAGTACTTC

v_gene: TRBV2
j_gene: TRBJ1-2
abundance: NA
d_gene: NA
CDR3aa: CASSFGGASFNYGYTF
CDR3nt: TGTGCCAGCTCCTTTGGAGGGGCCTCCTTTAACTATGGCTACACCTTC

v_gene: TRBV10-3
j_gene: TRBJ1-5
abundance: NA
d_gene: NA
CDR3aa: CAISELGVPQHF
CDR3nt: TGTGCCATCAGTGAGCTAGGGGTTCCCCAGCATTTT

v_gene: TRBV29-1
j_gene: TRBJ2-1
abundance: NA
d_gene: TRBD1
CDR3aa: CSVLGTGGFFDLIRGQFF
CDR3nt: TGCAGCGTTCTCGGGACAGGGGGTTTTTTTGACTTAATAAGAGGGCAGTTCTTC

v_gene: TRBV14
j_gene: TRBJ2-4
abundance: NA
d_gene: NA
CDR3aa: CASRPTGILAKNIQYF
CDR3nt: TGTGCCAGCAGACCCACAGGGATCCTAGCCAAAAACATTCAGTACTTC

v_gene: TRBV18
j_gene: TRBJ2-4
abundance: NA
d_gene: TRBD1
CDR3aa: CASSPDRVNIQYF
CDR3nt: TGTGCCAGCTCACCCGACAGGGTAAACATTCAGTACTTC

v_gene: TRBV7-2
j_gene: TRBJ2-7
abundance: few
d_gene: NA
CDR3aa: CASSFLPEFLEQYF
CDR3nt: TGTGCCAGCAGCTTCCTCCCGGAGTTCCTCGAGCAGTACTTC

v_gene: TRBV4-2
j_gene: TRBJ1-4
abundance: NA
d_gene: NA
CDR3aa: CASSHDRDITNEKLFF
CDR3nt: TGTGCCAGCAGCCATGACCGGGACATTACGAATGAAAAACTGTTTTTT

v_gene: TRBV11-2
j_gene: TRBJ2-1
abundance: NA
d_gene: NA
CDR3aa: CASSLVTGYNEQFF
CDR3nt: TGTGCCAGCAGCTTAGTAACGGGTTACAATGAGCAGTTCTTC

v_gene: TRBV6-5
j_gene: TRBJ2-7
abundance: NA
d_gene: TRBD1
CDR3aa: CASRAARTGRYEQYF
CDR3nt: TGTGCCAGCAGAGCTGCCCGGACAGGCAGGTACGAGCAGTACTTC